This TCR beta chain was profiled in a study of T cell responses to AZD1222 COVID-19 vaccine. V lost 3 bases to trimming and J lost 4 bases, with 9 bases between them. This CDR3 has 13 amino acids. Germline V gene sequence: CDR1 MNHEY, CDR2 SMNVEV (reference sequence). Study-wide points: White British people made up most donors, females outnumbered males, and clonal diversity was possibly underestimated. At 160-218 and 743-854, vaccine-associated CD4 TCRs were dominant, and they spanned spike. The peak T cell response came first, and repertoires were sampled only after it. At baseline, just five to seven AZD1222 recipients tested seropositive.

Sequenced by immunoSEQ multiplex PCR; TCRdb stores in-frame clones only, minus some. The table has 65,000 to 95,000 clones, 80% to 90% seen once. With regard to this clone: Antigen specificity is unknown.

This material consisted of peripheral blood, taken on day 0 of AZD1222 vaccination. The chain links TRBV27 to TRBJ1-2; possibly TRBD1 for D (5 bases). The TCR comes from an adult in good health. CDR3 protein: CASSFGAFYGYTF. The CDR3 DNA reads TGTGCCAGCAGTTTTGGGGCCTTCTATGGCTACACCTTC.